The clone carrying this TCR beta chain has ten or more counts. Time point described: after trial treatment. Treatment of the sample: LDRT plus nivolumab, ipilimumab, low-dose cyclophosphamide and aspirin (RACIN trial). Both TCRalpha and TCRbeta chains were reverse transcribed with V-gene-specific primers. Amplification of TCRs used a constant-region primer and V-primer adapter for around 18 PCR cycles. TCRdb reprocessed the reads via MiXCR and lists one record per CDR3 protein. The sample has roughly 100,000 distinct CDR3 sequences, less than 25% seen once. The data stem from a study of low-dose radiotherapy and immunotherapy resistance in tumors. Study as a whole: Ipilimumab 1 mg/kg every six weeks, together with nivolumab 240 mg every two weeks, was given intravenously to patients. It was every two weeks, one day before radiation and immunotherapy, that intravenous cyclophosphamide 200 mg/m2 was given.

CDR3 length equals 12 residues. The V segment lost 8 bases and the J segment 5 bases; nucleotides outside the gene matches: 3. Germline V CDR1 and CDR2: MNHEY, SVGAGI. The sample consisted of PBMCs, taken after low-dose radiotherapy plus immunotherapy. The chain carries TRBV6-5 and TRBJ2-1; TRBD1 matches 7 bases. The sequence derives from a male donor with prostate cancer. The CDR3 bases are TGTGCCAGCCGGACAGGCCACAATGAGCAGTTCTTC. It is translated as CASRTGHNEQFF.